These T cell receptor beta chains were read from a single sample in a study of shared clonotypes between healthy human individuals. Here immunoSEQ multiplex PCR was the method, and the copy in TCRdb shows in-frame clones only, minus some. The repertoire holds 550,000 to 600,000 clones, around 81% seen once, with 9.5% to 15% in the top ten. Input material: PBMCs. Receptor source: a woman in her thirties or forties in good health. Some clones in this sample may be carry-over from other donors' samples. Each CDR3 is given with its conserved first and last residue. D genes are given only for firm matches. Size is omitted from some rows. Given values are once, few, many or a class for expanded clones.

>TRBJ2-1|few|TRBV28|TRBD2
CASSLFSGRFHNEQFF
TGTGCCAGCAGTTTATTTAGCGGGAGGTTCCACAATGAGCAGTTCTTC
>TRBJ2-5|-|TRBV5-1|-
CASSLDPSGPRTQYF
TGCGCCAGCAGCTTGGACCCGTCAGGCCCTAGGACCCAGTACTTC
>TRBJ1-1|-|TRBV5-1|-
CASSLEGPNTEAFF
TGCGCCAGCAGCTTGGAGGGTCCGAACACTGAAGCTTTCTTT
>TRBJ2-3|-|TRBV18|-
CASSPPGTDTQYF
TGTGCCAGCTCACCACCGGGAACAGATACGCAGTATTTT
>TRBJ2-1|-|TRBV5-4|-
CASSLAGAGLNDEQFF
TGTGCCAGCAGCTTGGCTGGTGCGGGCCTGAACGATGAGCAGTTCTTC
>TRBJ1-2|-|TRBV30|TRBD1
CAWSTQGQGLNYGYTF
TGTGCCTGGAGTACGCAAGGACAGGGACTTAACTATGGCTACACCTTC
>TRBJ2-7|once|TRBV7-3|-
CASSPPDSGAFYEQYF
TGTGCCAGCAGCCCCCCCGATTCAGGGGCATTCTACGAGCAGTACTTC
>TRBJ1-1|-|TRBV25-1|TRBD1
CASSEYTRQGAVDTEAFF
TGTGCCAGCAGTGAATATACAAGACAGGGGGCTGTGGACACTGAAGCTTTCTTT
>TRBJ2-2|-|TRBV5-1|-
CASSPMGPTSSTGELFF
TGCGCCAGCAGCCCTATGGGCCCGACTAGTAGTACCGGGGAGCTGTTTTTT
>TRBJ2-1|-|TRBV5-4|-
CASSPGSSGYNEQFF
TGTGCCAGCAGCCCTGGGAGTTCAGGCTACAATGAGCAGTTCTTC
>TRBJ2-5|-|TRBV4-1|-
CASSQASEVPRETQYF
TGCGCCAGCAGCCAAGCGTCAGAGGTCCCAAGGGAGACCCAGTACTTC
>TRBJ1-5|few|TRBV7-2|-
CASSSTLRDQPQHF
TGTGCCAGCAGCTCCACCCTGAGGGATCAGCCCCAGCATTTT
>TRBJ2-5|-|TRBV19|TRBD1
CASRPRVTGSQETQYF
TGTGCCAGTAGGCCCCGGGTGACAGGGAGCCAAGAGACCCAGTACTTC
>TRBJ1-2|few|TRBV6-5|-
CASSKSRGYTF
TGTGCCAGCAGCAAATCTAGAGGCTACACCTTC
>TRBJ1-5|-|TRBV10-3|-
CAISENPGLSNQPQHF
TGTGCCATCAGTGAAAACCCTGGGCTTAGCAATCAGCCCCAGCATTTT